Presented here are 9 T cell receptor beta chains from one specimen sequenced in a study of CD8 T cells in ankylosing spondylitis. TCRdb processed the 5' RACE reads anew with MiXCR; each CDR3 protein has one entry. The top ten clones hold 1.2% to 1.5% of a sample with 45,000 or so distinct CDR3 sequences, approximately 10% of them seen once. Sequenced input: blood, either unsorted or a sorted T cell fraction (not recorded which). These receptors were taken from a male donor with ankylosing spondylitis or in good health (not recorded which).

This clonotype has ten or more counts. The chain uses TRBV5-1 and TRBJ2-2, with 7 nucleotides matching TRBD1. Trimming cost V 0 bases and J 2 bases; bases outside gene matches: 1. The CDR3 contains 15 residues. Germline CDR1 and CDR2: SGHRS and YFSETQ. Written as DNA, the CDR3 is TGCGCCAGCAGCTTGGGGACAGGAAACACCGGGGAGCTGTTTTTT. Translated: CASSLGTGNTGELFF.

This clonotype has a count of ten or more. The CDR3 is CASSQGQSRGAYEQYF. The DNA of the CDR3 is TGTGCCAGCAGCCAGGGACAGTCGCGTGGAGCCTACGAGCAGTACTTC. The chain joins TRBV3-1 to TRBJ2-7, with 7 bases matching TRBD1. The germline V gene has CDR1 LGHDT and CDR2 YNNKEL (reference sequence). V shed 3 bases and J 2 bases; nucleotides not matched to a gene: 10. The CDR3 is 16 residues long.

The CDR3 coding sequence is TGTGCCAGCAGCTTAGTCCGGCCAGTCAAGGGTGAAGCTTTCTTT. Amino acids: CASSLVRPVKGEAFF. This chain uses TRBV7-9 with TRBJ1-1; D remains ambiguous. V dropped 1 base and J dropped 7 bases, with 16 bases sitting between them. The CDR3 spans 15 residues. Germline CDR1 is SEHNR and CDR2 is FQNEAQ (reference sequence).

The chain is built from TRBV7-6 and TRBJ1-1; possibly TRBD1 for D (6 bases). V dropped 4 bases and J dropped 2 bases, with 14 bases sitting between them. The germline V gene has CDR1 SGHVS and CDR2 FNYEAQ. This CDR3 contains 15 residues. In DNA, the CDR3 is TGTGCCAGCAGCTCCTTCCAGGGGCGAAACACTGAAGCTTTCTTT. Translation: CASSSFQGRNTEAFF.

On this clonotype: A much larger clone sits a single nucleotide away, making a read error possible. The chain couples TRBV28 to TRBJ2-3, with 8 bases lining up with TRBD1. V shed 5 bases and J 3 bases; nucleotides not matched to a gene: 10. The CDR3 runs 16 residues. The germline gives CDR1 MDHEN, CDR2 SYDVKM. The CDR3 loop is CASSANQGAGTDTQYF. Written as DNA, the CDR3 is TGTGCCAGCAGTGCCAATCAGGGGGCTGGAACAGATACGCAGTATTTT.

This clonotype has at least ten counts. This sequence joins TRBV20-1 and TRBJ2-7; TRBD1 matches 9 bases. J was trimmed by 0 bases and V by 6 bases; bases with no gene match: 6. The CDR3 runs to 14 residues. Looked up from germline, CDR1 is DFQATT and CDR2 is SNEGSKA (reference sequence). CDR3 in amino acids: CSATSDRGSYEQYF. In nucleotides, the CDR3 is TGCAGTGCCACTTCGGACAGGGGCTCCTACGAGCAGTACTTC.

The CDR3 sequence: CAIRDTTNTGELFF. The CDR3, as DNA: TGTGCCATTCGGGACACAACGAACACCGGGGAGCTGTTTTTT. The chain joins TRBV10-3 to TRBJ2-2; TRBD1 is a possible D gene (6 bases). Germline V lookup: CDR1 ENHRY, CDR2 SYGVKD. The CDR3 length is 14 residues. Trimming removed 9 bases from V and 0 bases from J, with 11 bases in between.

This clonotype occurred a few times. This sequence joins TRBV5-1 and TRBJ2-3; possibly TRBD1 for D (6 bases). V shed 0 bases and J shed 2 bases, with 16 bases lying between them. The CDR3 is 17 amino acids. CDR1 and CDR2 (germline): SGHRS, YFSETQ. In DNA, the CDR3 is TGCGCCAGCAGCTTGGCCGGCACAGGGAAACCCACAGATACGCAGTATTTT. It encodes CASSLAGTGKPTDTQYF.

This clonotype was detected once. This may be a read error, as it is one base from a much larger clone. The chain recombines TRBV29-1 with TRBJ2-5; tentative D call: TRBD1 (6 bases). The germline V gene encodes CDR1 SQVTM and CDR2 ANQGSEA. V was clipped by 1 base and J by 4 bases, with 16 bases between them. There are 15 residues in the CDR3. CDR3 protein: CSVEGQAGRRETQYF. The DNA for the CDR3 is TGCAGCGTTGAAGGACAGGCAGGGAGAAGAGAGACCCAGTACTTC. Full variable domain (remainder filled in from reference TRBV29-1 and TRBJ2-5): SAVISQKPSRDICQRGTSLTIQCQVDSQVTMMFWYRQQPGQSLTLIATANQGSEATYESGFVIDKFPISRPNLTFSTLTVSNMSPEDSSIYLCSVEGQAGRRETQYFGPGTRLLVL.